The 16 T cell receptor beta chains presented below share a single source sample, sequenced in a study of T cell responses to AZD1222 COVID-19 vaccine. The table came from immunoSEQ multiplex PCR; TCRdb's copy has only in-frame clones and leaves some out. The repertoire holds roughly 100,000 clones, with 90% as singletons. The sample consisted of peripheral blood, taken on day 0 of AZD1222 vaccination. These receptors were obtained from an adult in good health.

The chain employs TRBV6-2 or TRBV6-3 and TRBJ2-5; 10 bases are shared with TRBD1. This CDR3 comprises 15 residues. The germline V gene has CDR1 MNHEY and CDR2 SVGEGT. Trimming took 5 bases from V and 5 from J; bases not matched to a gene: 8. CDR3 region: CASSPGQGFWETQYF. The CDR3 DNA is TGTGCCAGCAGTCCGGGACAGGGGTTTTGGGAGACCCAGTACTTC.

The gene calls are TRBV5-6 and TRBJ2-5, with D perhaps being TRBD1 or TRBD2 (6 bases each). Germline assignment: CDR1 SGHDT and CDR2 YYEEEE. Trimming cost V 2 bases and J 1 base, with 12 bases left between them. The CDR3 has 15 residues. The CDR3 region is CASSLPGDSQETQYF. The CDR3 DNA follows: TGTGCCAGCAGCTTACCAGGGGACTCCCAAGAGACCCAGTACTTC.

DNA of the CDR3: TGTGCCAGCAGCTCCCAGGCCACCGGGGAGCTGTTTTTT. Protein: CASSSQATGELFF. V is TRBV7-3 and J is TRBJ2-2; D remains unclear. Germline V gives CDR1 SGHTA, CDR2 FQGTGA. The CDR3 totals 13 residues. Trimming removed 4 bases at V and 4 bases at J, with 7 bases between.

The V gene is TRBV3-1 (or the pseudogene TRBV3-2), the J gene TRBJ1-1; D unresolved. V was pared by 1 base and J by 3 bases, with 9 bases between. CDR1 and CDR2 from the germline V gene are LGHDT and YNNKEL (reference sequence). The CDR3 spans 14 residues. The CDR3 DNA reads TGTGCCAGCAGCCAAGGAGGTGGGTACACTGAAGCTTTCTTT. Translated, it gives CASSQGGGYTEAFF.

The DNA of the CDR3 is TGTGCCAGCATGGCGTCAGGGGGTGTGGATGAGCAGTTCTTC. This sequence encodes CASMASGGVDEQFF. The chain links TRBV25-1 to TRBJ2-1, with 7 bases that match TRBD1. This CDR3 spans 14 amino acids. V lost 7 bases and J lost 8; bases outside the gene matches: 11. Germline CDR1 MGHDK, CDR2 SYGVNS. Complete variable domain (other parts from reference TRBV25-1 and TRBJ2-1): EADIYQTPRYLVIGTGKKITLECSQTMGHDKMYWYQQDPGMELHLIHYSYGVNSTEKGDLSSESTVSRIRTEHFPLTLESARPSHTSQYLCASMASGGVDEQFFGPGTRLTVL.

The rearrangement joins TRBV28 to TRBJ1-2, with TRBD1 as a possible D gene (5 bases). Trimming pared 1 base from V and 4 bases from J, leaving 13 bases between. The CDR3 is made up of 15 amino acids. The V gene's germline CDR1 is MDHEN and CDR2 SYDVKM. CDR3 residues: CASSLFPSGGYGYTF. DNA of the CDR3: TGTGCCAGCAGTTTATTCCCCTCGGGGGGCTATGGCTACACCTTC.

This clone was counted a few times. This chain joins TRBV6-5 and TRBJ1-2, with D unclear. The CDR3 is 12 amino acids. The ends were cut back, 9 bases at V and 0 bases at J, with 8 bases in the middle. Germline assignment: CDR1 MNHEY and CDR2 SVGAGI. The CDR3 protein is CASKRANYGYTF. The CDR3 nucleotides are TGTGCCAGTAAAAGGGCTAACTATGGCTACACCTTC.

This clone was seen a single time. The rearrangement joins TRBV27 to TRBJ2-1; D gene ambiguous. Trimming left V 4 bases short and J 4 bases short, with 8 bases between. Germline loops: CDR1 MNHEY, CDR2 SMNVEV (reference sequence). The CDR3 is made up of 13 amino acids. The CDR3 DNA follows: TGTGCCAGCAGTTCCCGACATTACAATGAGCAGTTCTTC. Translated, it gives CASSSRHYNEQFF.

The chain combines TRBV24-1 with TRBJ2-3; 9 bases match TRBD1. CDR3 length: 12 amino acids. V was pared by 10 bases and J by 4 bases, with 2 bases of the junction left unmatched. CDR1 KGHDR and CDR2 SFDVKD come from the germline V gene. The CDR3 DNA follows: TGTGCCACGACAGGGGGTGCAGATACGCAGTATTTT. It yields the protein CATTGGADTQYF.

This clone was seen a few times. This chain links TRBV5-1 with TRBJ2-1; D gene uncertain. The V end was cut by 4 bases, the J end by 9 bases, with 23 bases between. The CDR3 consists of 16 residues. The germline CDR1 and CDR2 sequences are SGHRS and YFSETQ. This CDR3 reads CASSPHQTLSRLEQFF. The CDR3 DNA follows: TGCGCCAGCAGCCCACACCAGACTCTTTCACGACTTGAGCAGTTCTTC.

J is TRBJ1-5 and V is TRBV7-6, with D maybe TRBD1 (6 bases). Trimming cost V 1 base and J 2 bases, with 9 bases left between them. This CDR3 spans 15 amino acids. Per the germline V gene, CDR1 is SGHVS and CDR2 is FNYEAQ. The CDR3 loop reads CASSLGRQGNQPQHF. The CDR3 region has the DNA TGTGCCAGCAGCTTAGGGCGACAGGGCAATCAGCCCCAGCATTTT.

The chain employs TRBV24-1 and TRBJ2-5; TRBD1 or TRBD2 may be the D gene (5 bases each). V was cut by 4 bases and J by 3 bases, with 14 bases left in between. The germline V gene encodes CDR1 KGHDR and CDR2 SFDVKD. The CDR3 is 15 amino acids. The CDR3 sequence: CATSDSGQGEETQYF. The CDR3 DNA is TGTGCCACCAGTGACAGCGGTCAAGGGGAAGAGACCCAGTACTTC.

The gene calls are TRBV7-8 and TRBJ1-1; 9 nucleotides line up with TRBD1. J was trimmed by 11 bases and V by 5 bases; bases with no gene match: 6. The germline V gene has CDR1 SGHVS and CDR2 FQNEAQ. The CDR3 extends over 12 amino acids. CDR3 sequence (DNA): TGTGCCAGCAGCCCGGACAGGGGAAGTGCTTTCTTT. This translates into CASSPDRGSAFF.

This sequence joins TRBV7-3 and TRBJ2-2, with 8 bases fitting TRBD1. The CDR3 length is 16 residues. In germline, CDR1 is SGHTA, CDR2 FQGTGA. V was pared by 3 bases and J by 1 base, with 4 bases of the junction left unmatched. The CDR3 DNA reads TGTGCCAGCAGCTTGGGACAGGCGGTGAACACCGGGGAGCTGTTTTTT. Translating it yields CASSLGQAVNTGELFF.

The chain employs TRBV28 and TRBJ1-2, with D maybe TRBD1 (5 bases). The V end was cut by 6 bases, the J end by 1 base, with 21 bases between. Germline-derived CDR1 and CDR2 are MDHEN and SYDVKM. The CDR3 runs to 17 residues. CDR3 amino acids: CASSRGGARINNYGYTF. The CDR3 coding sequence is TGTGCCAGCAGCCGTGGGGGAGCGAGGATTAATAACTATGGCTACACCTTC.

The V and J genes are TRBV28 and TRBJ1-1; D not certain. This CDR3 spans 11 amino acids. Looked up from germline, CDR1 is MDHEN and CDR2 is SYDVKM. V was trimmed by 9 bases and J by 4 bases, leaving 9 bases between them. DNA for the CDR3: TGTGCCAGTCTACGGCGCACTGAAGCTTTCTTT. Amino acid sequence: CASLRRTEAFF.